The source of this T cell receptor (beta chain) is a study of technical replicates of blood from a handful of donors (dated by TCRdb to 2016 to 2017). Libraries came from the immunoSEQ multiplex PCR assay. The immuneACCESS repertoire file appears here via TCRdb, limited to in-frame rearrangements. These files lack a portion of the clones; in checked studies, under half of the deficit traces to unresolved V genes, and the cause of the others is not known. This sample comprises about 70,000 clones, almost 98% of them detected only once. The ten largest clones capture approximately 0.2% of the sample. As regards this clone: What this receptor recognizes is not known. Base qualities were left out, and no much larger clone turns up one base away.

Inclusive of the bounding cysteine and phenylalanine, the CDR3 is 15 residues long. Only CDR3 DNA remains: 45 bases, in frame from the first base. V is shortened by 0 bases, J by 2 bases, and the region joining them spans 11 bases. The CDR1 and CDR2 encoded by the germline V gene (reference sequence) are MNHEY and SMNVEV. This TCR came from a human donor in good health. The specimen was T cells isolated from PBMCs. The chain couples TRBV27 to TRBJ2-7; matching of 6 bases hints at TRBD2 as the D gene. The CDR3 has the sequence CASSLSTGETYEQYF. The nucleotides read TGTGCCAGCAGTTTATCGACGGGGGAGACCTACGAGCAGTACTTC.